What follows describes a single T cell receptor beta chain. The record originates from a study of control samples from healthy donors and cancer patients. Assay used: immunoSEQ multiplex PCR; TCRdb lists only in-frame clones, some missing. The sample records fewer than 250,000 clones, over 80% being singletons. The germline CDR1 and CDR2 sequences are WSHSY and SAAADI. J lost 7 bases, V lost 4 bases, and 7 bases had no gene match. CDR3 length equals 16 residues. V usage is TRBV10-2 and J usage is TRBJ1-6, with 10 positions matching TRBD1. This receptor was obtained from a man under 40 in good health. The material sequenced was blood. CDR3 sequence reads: CASSADRGRGNSPLHF. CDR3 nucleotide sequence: TGCGCCAGCAGTGCAGACAGGGGGCGCGGGAATTCACCCCTCCACTTT.